This T cell receptor beta chain is from a study of cytomegalovirus exposure and HLA in healthy donors. 13 Jbeta primers and 60 Vbeta primers were used for the PCR. Authors' methods: In a later analysis, about 9.9 million of some 80 million unique beta chains occurred in at least two donors. Generated by immunoSEQ multiplex PCR, the TCRdb table keeps only in-frame clones and is missing some. That table gives V, J and clone size, and the DNA gave D and trimming. Of some 170,000 clones listed, 60% to 80% are singletons. The V gene end was trimmed by 0 bases and the J gene end by 3 bases; junction bases not matched to a gene: 10. CDR1 and CDR2 from the germline V gene are SNHLY and FYNNEI. The CDR3 is 19 amino acids. For this clone: No antigen is known for it.

Study findings and constraints: Reports indicated that the classifier achieved high specificity and sensitivity in diagnosing cytomegalovirus status.

The TCR originated in a man between 25 and 39 years old in good health and CMV-seropositive. Material for sequencing was PBMCs. The V and J genes are TRBV2 and TRBJ1-6, with 8 bases matching TRBD1. The CDR3 loop is CASSEARETGEFYNSPLHF. In DNA form, the CDR3 reads TGTGCCAGCAGTGAAGCGAGGGAGACAGGGGAGTTCTATAATTCACCCCTCCACTTT.